Listed here are 27 T cell receptor beta chains from one sample, sequenced in a study of T cell responses to AZD1222 COVID-19 vaccine. The table came from immunoSEQ multiplex PCR; TCRdb's copy has only in-frame clones and leaves some out. Of roughly 130,000 clones listed, just over 85% are singletons. Sequences were derived from peripheral blood, sampled on day 0 of AZD1222 vaccination. The receptors stem from an adult in good health.

The rearrangement uses TRBV28 and TRBJ1-1; D is undetermined. Germline CDR1 reads MDHEN; CDR2 reads SYDVKM. The V end lost 1 base, the J end lost 3 bases, and 6 bases lay between the germline ends. The CDR3 is made up of 13 amino acids. CDR3 nucleotide sequence: TGTGCCAGCAGTTTATTCACGGACACTGAAGCTTTCTTT. It encodes CASSLFTDTEAFF.

This clone was seen only once. This chain joins TRBV4-3 and TRBJ1-5, with D perhaps matching TRBD1 (6 bases). The germline gives CDR1 LGHNA, CDR2 YSLEER. This CDR3 comprises 15 residues. V was trimmed by 4 bases and J by 2 bases, leaving 12 bases between them. In nucleotides, the CDR3 is TGCGCCAGCAGCCCCGATGGGGGCCGCAATCAGCCCCAGCATTTT. It is translated as CASSPDGGRNQPQHF.

Comments on this clone: The junction shows a germline mismatch at one end, possibly a read error. CDR3 sequence: CACSEGWEQYF. CDR3 DNA: TGTGCCTGCAGCGAGGGCTGGGAGCAGTACTTC. V is TRBV6-5 and J is TRBJ2-7; D possibly corresponds to TRBD2 (5 bases). Germline V gene data show CDR1 as MNHEY and CDR2 as SVGAGI. CDR3 size: 11 residues.

The rearrangement uses TRBV5-6 and TRBJ1-1; D remains ambiguous. The CDR3 covers 13 residues. CDR1 and CDR2 (germline): SGHDT, YYEEEE. Trimming left V 2 bases short and J 0 bases short, with 5 bases between. CDR3 in DNA: TGTGCCAGCAGCTTTAGCATGAACACTGAAGCTTTCTTT. This gives the protein CASSFSMNTEAFF.

The chain joins TRBV3-1 (or the pseudogene TRBV3-2) to TRBJ2-7, with D possibly being TRBD1 or TRBD2 (6 bases each). V was pared by 1 base and J by 12 bases, with 16 bases between. The CDR3 loop spans 13 amino acids. CDR1 and CDR2 (germline): LGHDT, YNNKEL (reference sequence). The CDR3 reads CASSQGGASARYF. The CDR3 DNA reads as TGTGCCAGCAGCCAAGGGGGGGCGTCGGCCCGGTACTTC.

This clone was counted only a few times. The chain couples TRBV30 to TRBJ2-2; no firm D call. V lost 2 bases and J 4 bases, leaving 2 bases between the germline ends. Germline values: CDR1 GTSNPN, CDR2 SVGIG (reference sequence). The CDR3 sequence is 11 residues long. The CDR3 nucleotides read TGTGCCTGGAGTTTCACCGGGGAGCTGTTTTTT. It encodes CAWSFTGELFF.

This clone was detected only once. CDR3 sequence reads: CASSIDLWGRVDGYTF. The DNA for the CDR3 is TGTGCCAGTAGTATAGATCTATGGGGCAGGGTGGATGGCTACACCTTC. The chain has TRBV19 and TRBJ1-2; tentatively, D is TRBD1 (5 bases). This CDR3 is built from 16 residues. Germline V gene data show CDR1 as LNHDA and CDR2 as SQIVND (reference sequence). With 0 bases removed from V and 6 bases from J, the gap between germline ends came to 17 bases. Variable domain in full (rest from reference TRBV19 and TRBJ1-2): DGGITQSPKYLFRKEGQNVTLSCEQNLNHDAMYWYRQDPGQGLRLIYYSQIVNDFQKGDIAEGYSVSREKKESFPLTVTSAQKNPTAFYLCASSIDLWGRVDGYTFGSGTRLTVV.

This clone was seen only once. The chain links TRBV2 to TRBJ1-5; TRBD1 matches 7 bases. Per the germline V gene, CDR1 is SNHLY and CDR2 is FYNNEI. Trimming cost V 2 bases and J 2 bases; bases outside gene matches: 3. The CDR3 totals 15 residues. In DNA form, the CDR3 reads TGTGCCAGCAGTGAACAGGGGGAGGGCAATCAGCCCCAGCATTTT. Translated: CASSEQGEGNQPQHF.

This clone was counted a few times. This chain links TRBV18 with TRBJ1-2, with D unclear. The CDR3 totals 12 residues. The germline V gene encodes CDR1 KGHSH and CDR2 LQKENI. With 3 bases removed from V and 6 bases from J, the gap between germline ends came to 8 bases. The DNA of the CDR3 is TGTGCCAGCTCACCCTCCGAGGATGGCTACACCTTC. It is translated as CASSPSEDGYTF.

This chain links TRBV6-5 with TRBJ1-1; D uncertain. Trimming pared 5 bases from V and 4 bases from J, leaving 11 bases between. CDR1 MNHEY and CDR2 SVGAGI come from the germline V gene. This CDR3 spans 13 amino acids. CDR3 residues: CASSPPVSTEAFF. CDR3 DNA: TGTGCCAGCAGTCCCCCAGTAAGCACTGAAGCTTTCTTT.

This chain's CDR3 is CASRRKLAKNIQYF. The CDR3, as DNA: TGTGCCAGCAGGAGAAAATTAGCCAAAAACATTCAGTACTTC. The V and J genes are TRBV2 and TRBJ2-4; the D is unclear. This CDR3 spans 14 amino acids. The V gene lost 6 bases and the J gene lost 0 bases, with 9 bases spanning the gap. Germline CDR1 SNHLY, CDR2 FYNNEI.

This clone showed up just once. The gene calls are TRBV18 and TRBJ1-1, with D perhaps matching TRBD1 (6 bases). The CDR3 contains 17 residues. Germline loops: CDR1 KGHSH, CDR2 LQKENI. Trimming pared 8 bases from V and 2 bases from J, leaving 24 bases between. The chain's CDR3 is CASAEAQGPLGNTEAFF. CDR3 in DNA: TGTGCCAGCGCGGAGGCACAGGGACCTTTGGGAAACACTGAAGCTTTCTTT.

With respect to this clone: The same CDR3 can be traced to other DNA sequences in this sample. The V and J genes are TRBV9 and TRBJ1-1, with 11 bases fitting TRBD1. The V gene end was trimmed by 3 bases and the J gene end by 3 bases; junction bases not matched to a gene: 4. The V gene's germline CDR1 is SGDLS and CDR2 YYNGEE. The CDR3 length is 15 residues. The CDR3 sequence: CASSGGQGADTEAFF. In DNA, the CDR3 is TGTGCCAGCAGCGGAGGACAGGGGGCGGACACTGAAGCTTTCTTT. Combining the CDR3 with reference TRBV9 and TRBJ1-1 gives the whole variable domain DSGVTQTPKHLITATGQRVTLRCSPRSGDLSVYWYQQSLDQGLQFLIQYYNGEERAKGNILERFSAQQFPDLHSELNLSSLELGDSALYFCASSGGQGADTEAFFGQGTRLTVV.

The chain recombines TRBV27 with TRBJ2-1; TRBD2 matches 7 bases. The CDR3 is made up of 13 amino acids. Per the germline V gene, CDR1 is MNHEY and CDR2 is SMNVEV (reference sequence). V lost 8 bases, J lost 3 bases, and 4 bases stayed unmatched. CDR3 coding DNA: TGTGCCAGCGGGGGAGGGCGCTACAATGAGCAGTTCTTC. Protein product: CASGGGRYNEQFF.

The chain is built from TRBV5-1 and TRBJ2-1; D is ambiguous. V was pared by 2 bases and J by 2 bases, with 8 bases between. The CDR3 loop spans 14 amino acids. From germline, CDR1 is SGHRS and CDR2 YFSETQ. The CDR3 region has the DNA TGCGCCAGCAGCTTTCCGGGTCCCTACAATGAGCAGTTCTTC. The encoded protein is CASSFPGPYNEQFF. The whole variable domain, filled in from reference TRBV5-1 and TRBJ2-1, reads KAGVTQTPRYLIKTRGQQVTLSCSPISGHRSVSWYQQTPGQGLQFLFEYFSETQRNKGNFPGRFSGRQFSNSRSEMNVSTLELGDSALYLCASSFPGPYNEQFFGPGTRLTVL.

V gene TRBV4-1 combines with J gene TRBJ1-2; tentative D call: TRBD1 (6 bases). This CDR3 is 17 amino acids long. V was shortened by 0 bases and J by 2 bases, with 16 bases between the two germline ends. Per germline, CDR1 MGHRA and CDR2 YSYEKL. CDR3 nucleotide sequence: TGCGCCAGCAGCCAAGACCCCGGGGGCGGAAGGAACTATGGCTACACCTTC. It specifies CASSQDPGGGRNYGYTF.

This chain uses TRBV9 with TRBJ1-2, with D possibly matching TRBD1 (6 bases). Trimming stripped 2 bases from V and 8 bases from J, with 13 bases between. Germline CDR1 SGDLS, CDR2 YYNGEE. The CDR3 sequence is 13 residues long. As DNA, the CDR3 is TGTGCCAGCAGCGTTACAGGGTGGGAGGGCTACACCTTC. Amino acids: CASSVTGWEGYTF.

The J gene is TRBJ1-4, the V gene TRBV5-1, with a possible D match to TRBD1 (6 bases). The V end lost 0 bases, the J end lost 7 bases, and 13 bases lay between the germline ends. The V gene's germline CDR1 is SGHRS and CDR2 YFSETQ. The CDR3 loop spans 15 amino acids. The CDR3 sequence: CASSLAGGASEKLFF. CDR3 DNA sequence: TGCGCCAGCAGCTTGGCCGGGGGGGCGAGTGAAAAACTGTTTTTT.

This clone was counted a single time. This chain links TRBV5-1 with TRBJ2-7; no definite D call. The CDR3 loop spans 14 amino acids. V lost 1 base and J 2 bases, leaving 10 bases between the germline ends. Germline values: CDR1 SGHRS, CDR2 YFSETQ. This CDR3 reads CASSLFGPPYEQYF. The CDR3 DNA is TGCGCCAGCAGCTTGTTCGGACCCCCCTACGAGCAGTACTTC.

This clone was seen a few times. This rearrangement joins TRBV24-1 to TRBJ2-3; 8 bases line up with TRBD1. Per germline, CDR1 KGHDR and CDR2 SFDVKD. J gave up 4 bases and V 9 bases, and 11 bases lay outside the gene matches. This CDR3 has 15 amino acids. The CDR3 loop is CATGTRQGAADTQYF. In nucleotides, the CDR3 is TGTGCCACCGGCACGAGGCAGGGGGCCGCAGATACGCAGTATTTT.

V gene TRBV5-1 combines with J gene TRBJ2-7; the D gene is possibly TRBD1 (6 bases). Trimming removed 0 bases from V and 6 bases from J, with 13 bases in between. The CDR3 is 14 residues long. The germline gives CDR1 SGHRS, CDR2 YFSETQ. The CDR3 coding sequence is TGCGCCAGCAGCTTGGCCACAGGGACCGGCGAGCAGTACTTC. Its translation is CASSLATGTGEQYF. Using reference TRBV5-1 and TRBJ2-7 for the parts outside the CDR3, the full variable domain is KAGVTQTPRYLIKTRGQQVTLSCSPISGHRSVSWYQQTPGQGLQFLFEYFSETQRNKGNFPGRFSGRQFSNSRSEMNVSTLELGDSALYLCASSLATGTGEQYFGPGTRLTVT.

The rearrangement links TRBV2 to TRBJ1-3; D ambiguous. Trimming removed 5 bases at V and 0 bases at J, with 11 bases between. CDR3 length: 15 amino acids. The germline CDR1 and CDR2 sequences are SNHLY and FYNNEI. CDR3 region: CASSIDLGSGNTIYF. CDR3 bases: TGTGCCAGCAGTATCGACTTAGGCTCTGGAAACACCATATATTTT. Full variable domain (outside the CDR3, taken from reference TRBV2 and TRBJ1-3): EPEVTQTPSHQVTQMGQEVILRCVPISNHLYFYWYRQILGQKVEFLVSFYNNEISEKSEIFDDQFSVERPDGSNFTLKIRSTKLEDSAMYFCASSIDLGSGNTIYFGEGSWLTVV.

This clone has a single count. This sequence joins TRBV28 and TRBJ2-3; D not resolved. Germline V gene data show CDR1 as MDHEN and CDR2 as SYDVKM. V lost 9 bases, J lost 6 bases, and 10 bases lay in between. The CDR3 runs to 11 residues. Here the CDR3 DNA reads TGTGCCAGTCGTGTCTTGGATACGCAGTATTTT. Its translation is CASRVLDTQYF. Variable domain in full (rest from reference TRBV28 and TRBJ2-3): DVKVTQSSRYLVKRTGEKVFLECVQDMDHENMFWYRQDPGLGLRLIYFSYDVKMKEKGDIPEGYSVSREKKERFSLILESASTNQTSMYLCASRVLDTQYFGPGTRLTVL.

This clone appeared once. The rearrangement uses TRBV11-3 and TRBJ1-1; weak D call: TRBD1 (5 bases). The CDR3 has 13 amino acids. The germline V and J ends were trimmed by 2 bases and 5 bases, with 9 bases remaining between them. Germline V gene lookup returns CDR1 SGHNT and CDR2 YENEEA. CDR3 sequence (DNA): TGTGCCAGCAGCTTACTAACAGGAACTGAAGCTTTCTTT. Amino acids: CASSLLTGTEAFF.

The chain links TRBV19 to TRBJ2-1, with 10 bases lining up with TRBD2. This CDR3 contains 15 residues. V lost 1 base and J lost 7; bases outside the gene matches: 4. Germline V gene data show CDR1 as LNHDA and CDR2 as SQIVND (reference sequence). The CDR3 nucleotides are TGTGCCAGTAGTATAGCTAGCGGGAGCGGGAATGAGCAGTTCTTC. This codes for CASSIASGSGNEQFF.

V gene TRBV18 combines with J gene TRBJ2-3; D possibly corresponds to TRBD2 (6 bases). Germline-derived CDR1 and CDR2 are KGHSH and LQKENI. The CDR3 length is 15 residues. V was trimmed by 1 base and J by 6 bases, leaving 14 bases between them. This CDR3 is CASSPLEGSPDTQYF. Here the CDR3 DNA reads TGTGCCAGCTCACCACTGGAGGGGAGCCCCGATACGCAGTATTTT. Using reference TRBV18 and TRBJ2-3 for the parts outside the CDR3, the full variable domain is NAGVMQNPRHLVRRRGQEARLRCSPMKGHSHVYWYRQLPEEGLKFMVYLQKENIIDESGMPKERFSAEFPKEGPSILRIQQVVRGDSAAYFCASSPLEGSPDTQYFGPGTRLTVL.

V and J are TRBV28 and TRBJ2-6; D might be TRBD1 (5 bases). The CDR3 has 16 amino acids. V lost 3 bases and J lost 2, with 11 bases in between. CDR1 and CDR2 from the germline V gene are MDHEN and SYDVKM. CDR3 DNA: TGTGCCAGCAGTTTTTTAAGGGGAACTGGGGCCAACGTCCTGACTTTC. Protein product: CASSFLRGTGANVLTF.